These T cell receptor beta chains were read from a single sample in a study of cytomegalovirus exposure and HLA in healthy donors. The data were produced by immunoSEQ multiplex PCR, yet TCRdb's version contains in-frame clones alone and is incomplete. The sample yields more than 100,000 clones, about 60% seen once. What was sequenced was PBMCs. The source is a man aged 35 to 55 in good health and CMV-seropositive. Each CDR3 is given with its conserved first and last residue.

j_call: TRBJ1-1; v_call: TRBV5-6; cdr3_aa: CASSLLGVDTEAFF
j_call: TRBJ2-7; v_call: TRBV5-6; cdr3_aa: CASSLGAYEQYF
j_call: TRBJ2-1; v_call: TRBV19; cdr3_aa: CASKRTSGFNEQFF
j_call: TRBJ1-2; v_call: TRBV7-8; cdr3_aa: CASSREQPYGYTF
j_call: TRBJ2-3; v_call: TRBV7-8; cdr3_aa: CASSPDRSTDTQYF
j_call: TRBJ2-3; v_call: TRBV5-6; cdr3_aa: CASSTSFADTQYF
j_call: TRBJ2-7; v_call: TRBV29-1; cdr3_aa: CSAGTSGGYEQYF
j_call: TRBJ2-2; v_call: TRBV20-1; cdr3_aa: CSARFPPRLFF
j_call: TRBJ1-3; v_call: TRBV6-5; cdr3_aa: CASTDTGSGNTIYF
j_call: TRBJ2-1; v_call: TRBV5-4; cdr3_aa: CASSAGGQGSYEQFF
j_call: TRBJ2-7; v_call: TRBV11-2; cdr3_aa: CASSQGSGEQYF
j_call: TRBJ2-5; v_call: TRBV5-1; cdr3_aa: CASIRSGEETQYF
j_call: TRBJ1-4; v_call: TRBV19; cdr3_aa: CASSEREFPLQGKLFF
j_call: TRBJ1-2; v_call: TRBV6-1; cdr3_aa: CASSEVGTAYGYTF
j_call: TRBJ1-2; v_call: TRBV18; cdr3_aa: CASSPDRSYGYTF
j_call: TRBJ1-4; v_call: TRBV7-9; cdr3_aa: CASSLVSGATNEKLFF
j_call: TRBJ2-3; v_call: TRBV7-9; cdr3_aa: CASGLAGTDTQYF
j_call: TRBJ2-7; v_call: TRBV10-3; cdr3_aa: CAINRDTGREQYF
j_call: NA; v_call: TRBV30; cdr3_aa: CALKVKTGLAYEQYF
j_call: TRBJ2-1; v_call: TRBV11-2; cdr3_aa: CASSVGTTYNEQFF
j_call: TRBJ2-1; v_call: TRBV6-1; cdr3_aa: CASSKGLAGVGEQFF
j_call: TRBJ2-1; v_call: TRBV29-1; cdr3_aa: CSVEDSPESSYNEQFF
j_call: TRBJ2-3; v_call: TRBV11-2; cdr3_aa: CASEATWGQGTDTQYF
j_call: TRBJ2-7; v_call: TRBV7-2; cdr3_aa: CASSQTSGRVYEQYF
j_call: TRBJ1-5; v_call: TRBV19; cdr3_aa: CAGGSNQPQHF
j_call: TRBJ1-1; v_call: TRBV5-1; cdr3_aa: CASSSGQANTEAFF
j_call: TRBJ2-7; v_call: TRBV28; cdr3_aa: CASSPGTSVNYEQYF
j_call: TRBJ2-4; v_call: TRBV29-1; cdr3_aa: CSVLTGLAKNIQYF
j_call: TRBJ2-3; v_call: TRBV7-2; cdr3_aa: CASSQNLAGATDTQYF
j_call: TRBJ1-5; v_call: TRBV30; cdr3_aa: CAWSTTGGAWSNQPQHF
j_call: TRBJ2-4; v_call: TRBV11-2; cdr3_aa: CASSSGVQAKNIQYF
j_call: TRBJ1-2; v_call: TRBV6-5; cdr3_aa: CASSRETGAYGYTF
j_call: TRBJ2-1; v_call: TRBV5-8; cdr3_aa: CASSLGQVYYNEQFF
j_call: TRBJ1-5; v_call: TRBV19; cdr3_aa: CASKTGNQPQHF
j_call: TRBJ2-3; v_call: TRBV30; cdr3_aa: CAWSVGGGVTDTQYF
j_call: TRBJ2-1; v_call: TRBV5-1; cdr3_aa: CASSLVESGSYNEQFF
j_call: TRBJ1-2; v_call: TRBV5-1; cdr3_aa: CASSLGGESYGYTF
j_call: TRBJ1-5; v_call: TRBV19; cdr3_aa: CASGPGGRGNQPQHF
j_call: TRBJ2-3; v_call: TRBV25-1; cdr3_aa: CASSEMAGAGDTQYF